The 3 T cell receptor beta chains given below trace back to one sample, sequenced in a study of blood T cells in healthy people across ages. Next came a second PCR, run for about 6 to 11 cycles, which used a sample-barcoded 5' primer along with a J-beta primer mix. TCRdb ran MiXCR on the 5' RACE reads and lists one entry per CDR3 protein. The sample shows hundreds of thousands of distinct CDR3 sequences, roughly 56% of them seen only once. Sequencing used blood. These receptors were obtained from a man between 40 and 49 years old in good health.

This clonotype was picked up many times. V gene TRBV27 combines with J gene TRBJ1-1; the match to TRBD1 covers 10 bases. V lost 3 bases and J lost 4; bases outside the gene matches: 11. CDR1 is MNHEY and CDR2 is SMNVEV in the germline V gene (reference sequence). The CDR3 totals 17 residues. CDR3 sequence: CASSFGWTGGSGTEAFF. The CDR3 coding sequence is TGTGCCAGCAGTTTCGGTTGGACAGGGGGGTCTGGCACTGAAGCTTTCTTT.

CDR3 in DNA: TGTGCCAGCAGTTTAGGCGGGGGCCCCGCCGGTGGCTACACCTTC. Protein sequence: CASSLGGGPAGGYTF. The chain recombines TRBV12-3 or TRBV12-4 with TRBJ1-2, with a tentative D call TRBD1 (6 bases). The CDR3 is 15 amino acids. V was pared by 1 base and J by 7 bases, with 16 bases between.

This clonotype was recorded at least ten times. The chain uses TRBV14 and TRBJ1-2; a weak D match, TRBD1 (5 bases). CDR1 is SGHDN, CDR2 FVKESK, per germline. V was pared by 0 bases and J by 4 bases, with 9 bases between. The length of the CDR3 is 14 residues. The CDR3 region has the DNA TGTGCCAGCAGCCAAGATCTGGGGGGCTATGGCTACACCTTC. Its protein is CASSQDLGGYGYTF.